The next 20 T cell receptor beta chains were all read from a single sample in a study of control samples from healthy donors and cancer patients (dated by TCRdb to 2020 to 2021). Library prep was done by the immunoSEQ multiplex PCR assay. Sourced from immuneACCESS, this table was stored by TCRdb with only in-frame sequences that have V and J called. A share of the clones is absent; for the studies checked, an unresolved V gene accounts for under half, and the remainder has no known explanation. Here the sample has about 86,000 clones; roughly 93% occur a single time. The ten largest clones represent around 5% of the sample. Sequenced input: blood. The receptor set was obtained from a woman aged 18-35 years in good health.

The chain has TRBV14 and TRBJ1-1; perhaps TRBD1 as D (6 bases). V lost 1 base, J lost 4 bases, and 10 bases lay in between. Germline CDR1 is SGHDN and CDR2 is FVKESK. CDR3 length: 14 amino acids. CDR3 DNA: TGTGCCAGCAGCCAAGGAGGGGGAGTCACTGAAGCTTTCTTT. This gives the protein CASSQGGGVTEAFF.

The chain employs TRBV9 and TRBJ2-3; 8 nucleotides agree with TRBD2. CDR1 and CDR2 from the germline V gene are SGDLS and YYNGEE. The V and J ends lost 4 bases and 2 bases, in that order; junction bases with no gene match: 6. The CDR3 has 15 residues. This CDR3 reads CASSPRGGYTDTQYF. The CDR3 DNA reads as TGTGCCAGCAGCCCCCGGGGGGGGTACACAGATACGCAGTATTTT.

The V and J genes are TRBV28 and TRBJ1-1; D gene uncertain. CDR1 and CDR2 (germline): MDHEN, SYDVKM. Trimming shortened V by 2 bases and J by 1 base, and 8 bases separated the two germline ends. The CDR3 sequence is 14 residues long. The CDR3 region is CASSLHPENTEAFF. The CDR3 DNA is TGTGCCAGCAGTTTACATCCGGAGAACACTGAAGCTTTCTTT.

This chain joins TRBV19 and TRBJ1-6, with D hard to call. V lost 5 bases, J lost 14 bases, and 16 bases lay in between. Germline-derived CDR1 and CDR2 are LNHDA and SQIVND (reference sequence). This CDR3 is built from 13 residues. The CDR3: CASSETDPSSLHF. The CDR3, as DNA: TGTGCCAGTAGTGAAACGGACCCCTCATCCCTCCACTTT.

J is TRBJ2-5 and V is TRBV28; D remains unclear. The V gene's germline CDR1 is MDHEN and CDR2 SYDVKM. The V end was cut by 5 bases, the J end by 5 bases, with 9 bases between. The CDR3 has 12 residues. The CDR3 nucleotides are TGTGCCAGCAGTCTATCATGGGAGACCCAGTACTTC. Protein product: CASSLSWETQYF.

The V and J genes are TRBV5-1 and TRBJ2-2; no clear D. V lost 0 bases and J lost 11, with 8 bases in between. The CDR3 is made up of 12 amino acids. Germline V gives CDR1 SGHRS, CDR2 YFSETQ. Written as DNA, the CDR3 is TGCGCCAGCAGCTTGGGAGGCTACGAGCTGTTTTTT. This encodes CASSLGGYELFF.

This chain joins TRBV29-1 and TRBJ2-7; the D is unclear. Germline values: CDR1 SQVTM, CDR2 ANQGSEA. Trimming removed 6 bases at V and 5 bases at J, with 14 bases between. This CDR3 spans 12 amino acids. The CDR3 coding sequence is TGCAGCGTGCTCCCCTACAGTGACGAGCAGTACTTC. It yields the protein CSVLPYSDEQYF.

This clone came up once. V and J are TRBV10-2 and TRBJ1-3, with 8 bases lining up with TRBD1. This CDR3 has 15 residues. The germline gives CDR1 WSHSY, CDR2 SAAADI. Germline trimming cut 8 bases from V and 3 bases from J; bases unmatched to any gene: 9. CDR3 in DNA: TGCGCCAGCGGAGAGGCCAGGGGGCTTGGAAACACCATATATTTT. Amino acid sequence: CASGEARGLGNTIYF.

The chain is built from TRBV2 and TRBJ1-2; TRBD1 matches 7 bases. V was pared by 5 bases and J by 4 bases, with 10 bases of the junction left unmatched. Germline CDR1 reads SNHLY; CDR2 reads FYNNEI. This CDR3 is 15 amino acids long. CDR3 region: CASSPDRQGAYGYTF. The CDR3 DNA reads TGTGCCAGCAGTCCTGACCGACAGGGAGCCTATGGCTACACCTTC.

This clone is a singleton in its sample. The chain combines TRBV24-1 with TRBJ2-1, with a weak D call TRBD2 (6 bases). The germline V and J ends were trimmed by 1 base and 7 bases, with 7 bases remaining between them. The CDR3 runs 13 residues. From germline, CDR1 is KGHDR and CDR2 SFDVKD. In DNA, the CDR3 is TGTGCCACCAGTGATTTTGGGGGGAATGAGCAGTTCTTC. This codes for CATSDFGGNEQFF.

This rearrangement joins TRBV28 to TRBJ2-1; no clear D. The germline CDR1 and CDR2 sequences are MDHEN and SYDVKM. Trimming took 9 bases from V and 0 from J, leaving 12 bases between them. The length of the CDR3 is 14 residues. The CDR3 sequence: CASRGFGSYNEQFF. In DNA, the CDR3 is TGTGCCAGTAGAGGTTTTGGCTCCTACAATGAGCAGTTCTTC. Based on the CDR3 plus reference TRBV28 and TRBJ2-1, the full variable domain is DVKVTQSSRYLVKRTGEKVFLECVQDMDHENMFWYRQDPGLGLRLIYFSYDVKMKEKGDIPEGYSVSREKKERFSLILESASTNQTSMYLCASRGFGSYNEQFFGPGTRLTVL.

The J gene is TRBJ2-7, the V gene TRBV6-1; 8 positions match TRBD1. V lost 0 bases to trimming and J lost 6 bases; unmatched junction nucleotides: 10. The CDR3 length is 16 residues. The germline gives CDR1 MNHNS, CDR2 SASEGT. The CDR3 bases are TGTGCCAGCAGTGAAGCCGACAGGGGCCCTTGGGGCGAGCAGTACTTC. Translation: CASSEADRGPWGEQYF.

The V call is TRBV9, the J call TRBJ1-3; D is ambiguous. This CDR3 contains 14 residues. The germline V gene encodes CDR1 SGDLS and CDR2 YYNGEE. The V end was cut by 0 bases, the J end by 2 bases, with 6 bases between. The CDR3 loop is CASSVGGTGNTIYF. For the CDR3, the DNA is TGTGCCAGCAGCGTAGGAGGGACTGGAAACACCATATATTTT.

The chain employs TRBV7-9 and TRBJ1-2; weak D call: TRBD1 (5 bases). Germline V gives CDR1 SEHNR, CDR2 FQNEAQ (reference sequence). Trimming pared 3 bases from V and 4 bases from J, leaving 9 bases between. The CDR3 is 13 residues long. The CDR3 DNA reads as TGTGCCAGCAGCTTGGGGCGGGTCTATGGCTACACCTTC. The encoded protein is CASSLGRVYGYTF.

This clone was counted only a few times. The chain employs TRBV6-2 or TRBV6-3 and TRBJ1-5, with 9 bases aligning to TRBD1. The junction had 2 bases not matched to a gene; V was cut back by 0 bases and J by 2 bases. This CDR3 has 16 residues. Germline lookup yields CDR1 MNHEY and CDR2 SVGEGT. This CDR3 is CASSYSGQGRNQPQHF. CDR3 nucleotides: TGTGCCAGCAGTTACTCGGGACAGGGTCGCAATCAGCCCCAGCATTTT.

This clone appeared a few times. The CDR3 nucleotides read TGTGCCACTGAGGACAGGGTAGATGAAAAACTGTTTTTT. Translating gives CATEDRVDEKLFF. The V call is TRBV15, the J call TRBJ1-4, with TRBD1 matching 8 bases. CDR1 LNHNV and CDR2 YYDKDF come from the germline V gene (reference sequence). The V gene end was trimmed by 9 bases and the J gene end by 6 bases; junction bases not matched to a gene: 6. CDR3 size: 13 residues.

The J gene is TRBJ1-2, the V gene TRBV2; D call uncertain. With 7 bases removed from V and 4 bases from J, the gap between germline ends came to 16 bases. Germline V gene data show CDR1 as SNHLY and CDR2 as FYNNEI. CDR3 size: 14 residues. Here the CDR3 DNA reads TGTGCCAGCACTGGGGAGACCGCCTTCTATGGCTACACCTTC. As protein: CASTGETAFYGYTF. Based on the CDR3 plus reference TRBV2 and TRBJ1-2, the full variable domain is EPEVTQTPSHQVTQMGQEVILRCVPISNHLYFYWYRQILGQKVEFLVSFYNNEISEKSEIFDDQFSVERPDGSNFTLKIRSTKLEDSAMYFCASTGETAFYGYTFGSGTRLTVV.

This chain connects TRBV6-4 to TRBJ2-2; D remains ambiguous. Trimming removed 0 bases at V and 6 bases at J, with 5 bases between. CDR3 size: 13 residues. From germline, CDR1 is MRHNA and CDR2 SNTAGT. The CDR3, as DNA: TGTGCCAGCAGTGACTCATCTTCCGGGGAGCTGTTTTTT. Protein product: CASSDSSSGELFF.

The J gene is TRBJ1-1, the V gene TRBV24-1; D call uncertain. CDR1 is KGHDR, CDR2 SFDVKD, per germline. The CDR3 is 17 residues long. Trimming took 5 bases from V and 0 from J, leaving 18 bases between them. CDR3 bases: TGTGCCACCAGTGGCCCTAGTAGGGTAGTCATGAACACTGAAGCTTTCTTT. Protein product: CATSGPSRVVMNTEAFF.

The V call is TRBV3-1 (or the pseudogene TRBV3-2), the J call TRBJ2-5, with D tentatively TRBD1 (5 bases). Trimming removed 0 bases from V and 4 bases from J, with 9 bases in between. Germline V gives CDR1 LGHDT, CDR2 YNNKEL (reference sequence). This CDR3 spans 14 amino acids. CDR3 sequence (DNA): TGTGCCAGCAGCCAAGATGTTACAGGAGAGACCCAGTACTTC. Translating it yields CASSQDVTGETQYF.